This passage covers 20 T cell receptor beta chains from one sample sequenced in a study of tumour-infiltrating T cells in Burkitt lymphoma. TCRdb keeps only in-frame clones here, not all; method: immunoSEQ multiplex PCR. The table includes over a thousand clones, roughly 11% detected once. The sequenced sample consisted of tumor tissue. The receptors were gathered from a human donor with Burkitt lymphoma.

On this clone: The sample contains more than one DNA sequence encoding this CDR3. This chain links TRBV6-6 with TRBJ2-7; 8 bases align to TRBD1. CDR1 is MNHNY, CDR2 SVGAGI, per germline (reference sequence). CDR3 length equals 16 residues. The ends lost 3 bases at V and 2 bases at J; junction bases unmatched: 9. The CDR3 nucleotides read TGTGCCAGCAGTTATTGGCCCGGACAGGGCGCCTACGAGCAGTACTTC. Translated, it gives CASSYWPGQGAYEQYF.

This chain's CDR3 is CARGGTGNYEQYF. The CDR3 coding sequence is TGTGCCAGGGGGGGGACAGGGAACTACGAGCAGTACTTC. V usage is TRBV25-1 and J usage is TRBJ2-7, with TRBD1 matching over 9 bases. The length of the CDR3 is 13 residues. In germline, CDR1 is MGHDK, CDR2 SYGVNS. J was trimmed by 3 bases and V by 9 bases; bases with no gene match: 6.

By share, this clone counts as large. The CDR3 here is CASSDPDRNTGELFF. In DNA, the CDR3 is TGCGCCAGCTCGGACCCGGACAGGAACACCGGGGAGCTGTTTTTT. The rearrangement uses TRBV5-1 and TRBJ2-2, with a tentative D call TRBD1 (6 bases). The CDR3 length is 15 residues. Germline CDR1 and CDR2: SGHRS and YFSETQ. Trimming took 7 bases from V and 1 from J, leaving 14 bases between them.

Only a few counts were recorded for this clone. This chain links TRBV30 with TRBJ1-2; maybe TRBD1 (5 bases). The CDR3 is made up of 13 amino acids. The germline gives CDR1 GTSNPN, CDR2 SVGIG (reference sequence). Trimming pared 8 bases from V and 2 bases from J, leaving 15 bases between. The CDR3 sequence: CAGEGVRNYGYTF. CDR3 bases: TGTGCCGGGGAAGGGGTGAGAAACTATGGCTACACCTTC.

A few counts support this clone. The V gene is TRBV5-1, the J gene TRBJ1-3; D not certain. V shed 3 bases and J shed 3 bases, with 7 bases lying between them. This CDR3 region has 13 residues. Germline V gives CDR1 SGHRS, CDR2 YFSETQ. The chain's CDR3 is CASSWEDGNTIYF. DNA for the CDR3: TGCGCCAGCAGCTGGGAGGATGGAAACACCATATATTTT.

This clone has a handful of counts. CDR3 amino acids: CASSDVSYNEQFF. The CDR3, as DNA: TGTGCCAGCTCGGATGTCTCCTACAATGAGCAGTTCTTC. The chain recombines TRBV14 with TRBJ2-1; D gene unclear. Looked up from germline, CDR1 is SGHDN and CDR2 is FVKESK. Trimming took off 8 bases at V and 0 bases at J, with 8 bases between the two ends. The CDR3 contains 13 residues. The full variable domain, its missing parts supplied by reference TRBV14 and TRBJ2-1, is EAGVTQFPSHSVIEKGQTVTLRCDPISGHDNLYWYRRVMGKEIKFLLHFVKESKQDESGMPNNRFLAERTGGTYSTLKVQPAELEDSGVYFCASSDVSYNEQFFGPGTRLTVL.

This clone is hyperexpanded by share. At the DNA level, this CDR3 is encoded by other sequences in the same sample as well. The V gene is TRBV29-1, the J gene TRBJ1-1; D is ambiguous. V was clipped by 6 bases and J by 0 bases, with 5 bases between them. CDR1 and CDR2 (germline): SQVTM, ANQGSEA. The CDR3 sequence is 11 residues long. The CDR3 bases are TGCAGCGTGAGGGTGAACACTGAAGCTTTCTTT. It translates to CSVRVNTEAFF.

Here the CDR3 DNA reads TGTGCCAGCAGCAAACAATTCAGGGTCGGGTCTAATGAAAAACTGTTTTTT. It yields the protein CASSKQFRVGSNEKLFF. The J gene is TRBJ1-4, the V gene TRBV9; a weak D match, TRBD1 (5 bases). Germline CDR1 and CDR2: SGDLS and YYNGEE. V was trimmed by 4 bases and J by 3 bases, leaving 19 bases between them. The CDR3 has 17 amino acids.

This chain links TRBV4-2 with TRBJ1-1; 7 bases are a match to TRBD1. The CDR3 contains 15 residues. J was trimmed by 0 bases and V by 2 bases; bases with no gene match: 3. Germline loops: CDR1 LGHNA, CDR2 YNFKEQ. The CDR3 sequence is CASSQRRGLNTEAFF. Written as DNA, the CDR3 is TGTGCCAGCAGCCAAAGAAGGGGGCTGAACACTGAAGCTTTCTTT.

The V and J genes are TRBV27 and TRBJ2-7, with no clear D. The germline V gene encodes CDR1 MNHEY and CDR2 SMNVEV (reference sequence). The CDR3 loop spans 14 amino acids. V was clipped by 5 bases and J by 5 bases, with 16 bases between them. CDR3 bases: TGTGCCAGCAGTCGACACGACCCGGTGGACGAGCAGTACTTC. It yields the protein CASSRHDPVDEQYF.

This clone was seen more than once but under ten times. The rearrangement links TRBV6-5 to TRBJ1-5; no definite D call. The V end lost 10 bases, the J end lost 0 bases, and 16 bases lay between the germline ends. CDR3 length: 15 amino acids. Looked up from germline, CDR1 is MNHEY and CDR2 is SVGAGI. For the CDR3, the DNA is TGTGCCACCCGAAGCGGCTCTTATAGCAATCAGCCCCAGCATTTT. Translated: CATRSGSYSNQPQHF.

J is TRBJ2-1 and V is TRBV4-2; tentative D call: TRBD1 (6 bases). The CDR3 is 12 residues long. The V end lost 4 bases, the J end lost 10 bases, and 11 bases lay between the germline ends. Per germline, CDR1 LGHNA and CDR2 YNFKEQ. The CDR3 sequence is CASSPFGGEQFF. The CDR3 DNA reads TGTGCCAGCAGCCCTTTTGGGGGCGAGCAGTTCTTC.

There are a few counts of this clone. This chain connects TRBV9 to TRBJ1-1; D perhaps matches TRBD1 (6 bases). With 3 bases removed from V and 8 bases from J, the gap between germline ends came to 17 bases. CDR1 SGDLS and CDR2 YYNGEE come from the germline V gene. This CDR3 contains 14 residues. The CDR3 sequence: CASSAPGGQKEAFF. The CDR3 nucleotides read TGTGCCAGCAGCGCGCCGGGGGGACAAAAAGAAGCTTTCTTT.

This clone was observed a handful of times. V usage is TRBV9 and J usage is TRBJ2-5; tentatively, D is TRBD2 (5 bases). This CDR3 is 13 amino acids long. Trimming left V 4 bases short and J 1 base short, with 8 bases between. Germline V gives CDR1 SGDLS, CDR2 YYNGEE. CDR3 in amino acids: CASSPAVQETQYF. DNA of the CDR3: TGTGCCAGCAGCCCAGCGGTCCAAGAGACCCAGTACTTC.

This clone was detected only a few times. The V gene is TRBV6-5, the J gene TRBJ1-2; the D gene is possibly TRBD1 (6 bases). CDR1 and CDR2 (germline): MNHEY, SVGAGI. This CDR3 spans 14 amino acids. Trimming shortened V by 4 bases and J by 8 bases, and 17 bases separated the two germline ends. This CDR3 is CASSSGRGYRGYTF. In nucleotides, the CDR3 is TGTGCCAGCAGTTCGGGGAGGGGGTATCGAGGCTACACCTTC.

Turning to this clone: The junction differs from germline at one of its ends, possibly a read error. This specimen includes other DNA sequences encoding the same CDR3. V is TRBV19 and J is TRBJ1-1; D is uncertain. The germline V gene has CDR1 LNHDA and CDR2 SQIVND (reference sequence). The length of the CDR3 is 15 residues. CDR3: CASSIEGSRNTEAFF. DNA of the CDR3: TGTGCCAGCAGTATAGAGGGCAGTCGGAACACTGAAGCTTTCTTT.

This clone was seen only a few times. V usage is TRBV2 and J usage is TRBJ1-1; D unclear. CDR3 length equals 13 residues. The V and J ends lost 7 bases and 2 bases respectively, with 11 bases between them. Germline CDR1 is SNHLY and CDR2 is FYNNEI. Here the CDR3 DNA reads TGTGCCAGCAATTATGACGTTAACACTGAAGCTTTCTTT. This codes for CASNYDVNTEAFF.

The rearrangement links TRBV11-2 to TRBJ2-2, with D possibly TRBD2 on 5 matching bases. Germline V gene data show CDR1 as SGHAT and CDR2 as FQNNGV. The germline V and J ends were trimmed by 2 bases and 4 bases, with 14 bases remaining between them. The CDR3 covers 16 residues. The CDR3 here is CASSLHNMEVTGELFF. CDR3 coding DNA: TGTGCCAGCAGCTTACACAACATGGAGGTCACCGGGGAGCTGTTTTTT.

In this sample, this clone is large. The chain combines TRBV12-2 with TRBJ2-1; the table calls TRBD2, which could not be checked here. TRBV12-2 is recorded as a pseudogene. The CDR3 runs 16 residues. CDR3 coding DNA: TGTGCAAGTCGCTTTATTAGCGGGAGCGACAACAATGAGCAGTTCTTC. Its translation is CASRFISGSDNNEQFF.

The J gene is TRBJ1-3, the V gene TRBV29-1; D gene ambiguous. V was cut by 5 bases and J by 2 bases, with 7 bases left in between. The CDR3 runs 12 residues. Germline CDR1 and CDR2: SQVTM and ANQGSEA. DNA for the CDR3: TGCAGCGTTCAGGACCCTGGAAACACCATATATTTT. This gives the protein CSVQDPGNTIYF.